A selection of T cell receptor beta chains follows, all from one sample in a study of T cell changes during pregnancy in multiple sclerosis. TCRdb keeps only in-frame clones here, not all; method: immunoSEQ multiplex PCR. The table lists 100,000 to 110,000 clones, around 93% of them singletons. The sequenced sample was peripheral blood, obtained after pregnancy. The origin of the receptors is a female donor with multiple sclerosis, enrolled in a pregnancy study. Each CDR3 is given with its conserved first and last residue. Fields, in order: V gene, D gene, J gene, clone size, CDR3 DNA, CDR3 protein. A D gene is named only where the DNA matches it firmly. Not all rows give a size; the values are once, few, many and, for expanded clones, a class.

>TRBV7-2|NA|TRBJ2-7|NA
TGTGCCAGCAGCTTACGCAGGGCCCAGGGCGAGCAGTACTTC
CASSLRRAQGEQYF
>TRBV18|TRBD1|TRBJ1-5|NA
TGTGCCAGCTCAGAGCAGGGGGCGGATCAGCCCCAGCATTTT
CASSEQGADQPQHF
>TRBV28|NA|TRBJ2-5|NA
TGTGCCAGCAGTTTCTCTGCGGGGGAGACCCAGTACTTC
CASSFSAGETQYF
>TRBV12-5|NA|TRBJ1-5|NA
TGTGCTAGTGGTTTGGTACTGACGGGGGATCAGCCCCAGCATTTT
CASGLVLTGDQPQHF
>TRBV4-1|NA|TRBJ1-6|NA
TGCGCCAGCAGCCAAGATCGGAATTCACCCCTCCACTTT
CASSQDRNSPLHF
>TRBV7-6|NA|TRBJ2-7|NA
TGTGCCAGCAGCTCCCGCTTTCGTGGGGCTTACGAGCAGTACTTC
CASSSRFRGAYEQYF
>TRBV5-6|TRBD1|TRBJ2-3|NA
TGTGCCAGCAGCTTGCCTGACAGGGTCTACACAGATACGCAGTATTTT
CASSLPDRVYTDTQYF
>TRBV29-1|NA|TRBJ1-5|NA
TGCAGCGCCCGAACAGATAGCAATCAGCCCCAGCATTTT
CSARTDSNQPQHF
>TRBV13|TRBD2|TRBJ2-7|NA
TGTGCCAGCAGCTCCCAGCGGGGATTGGGCGAGCAGTACTTC
CASSSQRGLGEQYF
>TRBV10-3|TRBD1|TRBJ1-1|NA
TGTGCCATCTCCCAGGGGGACACTGAAGCTTTCTTT
CAISQGDTEAFF
>TRBV5-1|NA|TRBJ2-2|NA
TGCGCCAGCAGCTTGATTACTCGGGGTCCGGACACCGGGGAGCTGTTTTTT
CASSLITRGPDTGELFF
>TRBV4-1|NA|TRBJ1-3|NA
TGCGCCAGCAGCCCAGGGTTCCGAGGAAACACCATATATTTT
CASSPGFRGNTIYF
>TRBV18|TRBD2|TRBJ2-3|NA
TGTGCCAGCTCACCACCTAGCGGGGCCTCCACAGATACGCAGTATTTT
CASSPPSGASTDTQYF
>TRBV19|TRBD2|TRBJ2-5|NA
TGTGCCAGTAGTATAGGTATAGCGGGAGTGGTGGCCCAGTACTTC
CASSIGIAGVVAQYF
>TRBV18|TRBD2|TRBJ2-1|NA
TGTGCCAGCTCACCGAGGACTAGCGGGAGTCATGAGCAGTTCTTC
CASSPRTSGSHEQFF
>TRBV19|NA|TRBJ2-7|NA
TGTGCCAGTAGTATAAAATCTACGGCGGGATACGAGCAGTACTTC
CASSIKSTAGYEQYF
>TRBV5-6|TRBD1|TRBJ2-2|NA
TGTGCCAGCAGCAAGGGGGCGAGAAACACCGGGGAGCTGTTTTTT
CASSKGARNTGELFF
>TRBV6-4|TRBD2|TRBJ2-1|many
TGTGCCAGCAGTGACCAACTAGCGGGGTACAATGAGCAGTTCTTC
CASSDQLAGYNEQFF
>TRBV2|TRBD1|TRBJ1-6|few
TGTGCCATCAGACCGGGGACAGGGGTTAATTCACCCCTCCACTTT
CAIRPGTGVNSPLHF
>TRBV6-5|TRBD1|TRBJ1-6|NA
TGTGCCAGCAGTTTGGGACAGGGAAGAAGGAATTCACCCCTCCACTTT
CASSLGQGRRNSPLHF
>TRBV28|TRBD2|TRBJ2-7|NA
TGTGCCAGCAGTTTAAGTACTAGCGGTAACTACGAGCAGTACTTC
CASSLSTSGNYEQYF
>TRBV10-3|NA|TRBJ1-1|NA
TGTGCCACCACAGGGTCATCGAACACTGAAGCTTTCTTT
CATTGSSNTEAFF